The T cell receptor (beta chain) described here comes from a study of T cell repertoires in ileal Crohn's disease (dated by TCRdb to between 2018 and 2021). Study-wide context: The median duration of disease was approximately 8.3 years, and at the time of surgery about 35% of patients were active smokers. Surgery was performed for a complication in all patients, with stricturing disease in about 61% and penetrating disease in roughly 39%. About half of the patients received postoperative therapy: about a dozen received thiopurines and 18 received anti-TNF agents. TCR repertoire analysis was performed in fewer than 70 Crohn's disease patients drawn from a prospective multicentre cohort. The study was conducted in parallel with a multicentre cohort built to find predictors of early endoscopic recurrence after ileocolonic resection. Endoscopic postoperative recurrence was defined as a Rutgeerts score above i0. The study sequenced about 180 mucosal samples from roughly 60 patients, taken at several locations on the surgical specimen and at postoperative endoscopy. On the study overall, not on this receptor specifically: Mucosal CD4 and CD8 T cells were sorted and sequenced only in a subgroup of patients, whose size was not stated. Higher high-frequency clone percentages at surgery were associated with endoscopic recurrence; all patients with clonality above 26.8% (18/57) had recurrence. More high-frequency clones were carried by sorted CD8 T cells than by CD4 T cells, suggesting that mucosal expansions were mainly CD8. A significantly higher proportion of clonal expansions was observed in active smokers at surgery than in non-smokers (about 25% vs 20%, p=0.02).

Eligible patients were adults with ileal or ileocolonic Crohn's disease who had an indication for ileocolonic resection. Whole ileal mucosal biopsies were kept frozen at -80 degrees C prior to DNA extraction. Genomic DNA was extracted from frozen whole biopsies with a TRizol-based method and quantified on a NanoDrop 2000 spectrophotometer. For commercial TCRB immunosequencing, approximately 460 nanograms of biopsy DNA were submitted for each sample. A two-step, amplification bias-controlled multiplex PCR was used by Adaptive Biotechnology to amplify CDR3 regions from genomic DNA. In the first PCR, primers covered every V and J gene segment, and in the second PCR, barcodes and Illumina adapters were added. CDR3 libraries were sequenced on an Illumina instrument. On the authors' methods: Vendor-provided pipelines were combined with custom analysis of raw data in R/Bioconductor under R version 3.3.0. Clonality, which ranges from 0 to 1, was calculated as the inverse of the normalised Shannon entropy across all productive clones. High-frequency clones were defined as the share of the repertoire occupied by the top 100 clones, with only clones passing a 95% confidence test being retained. The Simpson index measured repertoire diversity, and the Morisita-Horn index measured overlap between samples. The table comes from immuneACCESS by way of TCRdb, which keeps in-frame sequences with V and J called. Part of the clones is missing from these tables; in studies checked, under half for an unresolved V gene and the rest for unknown reasons. The V and J calls and clone size were taken over from that table, and D and trimming were inferred from the DNA. The table for this sample lists about 10,000 clones; around three quarters of them were counted only once. The ten most abundant clones make up about 4.1% of the sample.

V trim: 5 bases; J trim: 7 bases; unmatched bases: 7. Reading the germline V gene gives CDR1 MDHEN and CDR2 SYDVKM. The CDR3 measures 15 amino acids from cysteine to phenylalanine. The only DNA kept is the CDR3, 45 bases in frame from the first base. As concerns this clone: Its antigen remains unidentified. Base qualities are not recorded, but no much larger clone differs from it by a single base.

Sequencing was performed on ileal tissue. The TCR comes from an adult with Crohn's disease. The sequence links TRBV28 to TRBJ1-6; TRBD1 matches 8 bases in the middle. In nucleotide form, the sequence is TGTGCCAGCAGTCAAGGACAGGGCGGGAATTCACCCCTCCACTTT. Its product reads: CASSQGQGGNSPLHF.